This T cell receptor (beta chain) was sequenced in a study of cytomegalovirus exposure and HLA in healthy donors. Regarding the study as a whole: Among the most significant clusters, several appeared linked to common viral pathogens in a later analysis.

The CDR3 covers 15 residues. Germline loops: CDR1 SGHNT, CDR2 YENEEA. Trimming at V came to 5 bases and at J to 7 bases, leaving 7 bases not matched to a gene. The donors were healthy bone marrow donors. Researchers ran the PCR with 60 Vbeta and 13 Jbeta primers. Using immunoSEQ multiplex PCR, the repertoire was profiled, and TCRdb retains in-frame clones only, with some absent. The table has under 200,000 clones, roughly four fifths seen once. Comments on this clone: Its target is not known.

This TCR derives from a woman aged 45 to 65 in good health and CMV-seropositive. The genes are TRBV11-3 and TRBJ2-4; 11 nucleotides agree with TRBD1. The sequenced material came from PBMCs. The CDR3 DNA follows: TGTGCCAGCAGCGCCGGGACAGGGGGACGGAACATTCAGTACTTC. This sequence encodes CASSAGTGGRNIQYF. The whole variable domain, remainder taken from reference TRBV11-3 and TRBJ2-4, is EAGVVQSPRYKIIEKKQPVAFWCNPISGHNTLYWYLQNLGQGPELLIRYENEEAVDDSQLPKDRFSAERLKGVDSTLKIQPAELGDSAVYLCASSAGTGGRNIQYFGAGTRLSVL.